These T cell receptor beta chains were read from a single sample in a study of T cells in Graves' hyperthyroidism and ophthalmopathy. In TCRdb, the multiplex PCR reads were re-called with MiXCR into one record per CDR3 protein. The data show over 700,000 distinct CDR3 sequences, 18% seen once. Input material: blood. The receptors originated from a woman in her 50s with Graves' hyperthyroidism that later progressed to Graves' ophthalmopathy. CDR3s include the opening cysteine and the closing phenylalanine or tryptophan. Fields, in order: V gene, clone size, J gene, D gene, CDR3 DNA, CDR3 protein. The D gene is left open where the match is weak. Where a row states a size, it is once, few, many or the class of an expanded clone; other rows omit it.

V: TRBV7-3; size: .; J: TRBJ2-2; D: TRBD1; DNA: TGTGCCAGCAGCTTAACCCCTAACAGGGGAACCGGGGAGCTGTTTTTT; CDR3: CASSLTPNRGTGELFF
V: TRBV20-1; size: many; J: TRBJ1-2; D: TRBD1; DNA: TGCAGTGCTAGAGACCAGCAAGGACAGGGATTTTATGGCTACACCTTC; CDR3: CSARDQQGQGFYGYTF
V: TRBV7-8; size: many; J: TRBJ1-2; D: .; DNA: TGTGCCAGCAGTTCTGGACAGTTGGGGAATGGCTACACCTTC; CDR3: CASSSGQLGNGYTF
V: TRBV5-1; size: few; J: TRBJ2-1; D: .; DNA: TGCGCCAGCAGCTTTGGGGGGTACTCCTACAATGAGCAGTTCTTC; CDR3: CASSFGGYSYNEQFF
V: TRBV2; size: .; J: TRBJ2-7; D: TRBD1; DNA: TGTGCCAGCAGAAAAGACGGACAGGGGTCTCAGGAGCAGTACTTC; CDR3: CASRKDGQGSQEQYF
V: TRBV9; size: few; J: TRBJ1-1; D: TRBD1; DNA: TGTGCCAGCAGCGAACAGGGGGTGATCACTGAAGCTTTCTTT; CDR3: CASSEQGVITEAFF
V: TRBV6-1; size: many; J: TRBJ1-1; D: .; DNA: TGTGCCAGCAGTGATCGGCCGAACACTGAAGCTTTCTTT; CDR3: CASSDRPNTEAFF
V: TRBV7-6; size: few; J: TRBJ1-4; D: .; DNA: TGTGCCAGCAGCTTCTTCGGGGGGGAAAAACTGTTTTTT; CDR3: CASSFFGGEKLFF
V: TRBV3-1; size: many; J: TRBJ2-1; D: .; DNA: TGTGCCAGCAGCCAAGCAGCGGTCTCCTACAATGAGCAGTTCTTC; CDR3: CASSQAAVSYNEQFF
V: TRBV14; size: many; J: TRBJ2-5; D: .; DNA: TGTGCCAGCAGCCAAGAACTAGGTCTTCCAGCCCAGTACTTC; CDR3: CASSQELGLPAQYF
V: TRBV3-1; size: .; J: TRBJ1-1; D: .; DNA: TGTGCCAGCAGCCAAGACGGAGGGGGGCTGAGGGAAGCTTTCTTT; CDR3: CASSQDGGGLREAFF
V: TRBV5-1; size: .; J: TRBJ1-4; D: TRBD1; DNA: TGCGCCAGCAGTTCCCTACAGGGGGGAAATGAAAAACTGTTTTTT; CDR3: CASSSLQGGNEKLFF
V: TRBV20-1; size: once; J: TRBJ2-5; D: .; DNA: TGCAGTGCCGAGGTCCAGCGGTACCAAGAGACCCAGTACTTC; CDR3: CSAEVQRYQETQYF
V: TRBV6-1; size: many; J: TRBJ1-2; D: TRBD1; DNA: TGTGCCAGCAGTTGGGACAGGGGGAATGGCTACACCTTC; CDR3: CASSWDRGNGYTF
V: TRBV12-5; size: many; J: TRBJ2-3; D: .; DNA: TGTGCTAGTTCCCCCGGGGGGCGCACAGATACGCAGTATTTT; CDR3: CASSPGGRTDTQYF
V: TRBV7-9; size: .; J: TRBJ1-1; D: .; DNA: TGTGCCGGCAGCTTAAGCGGCAGGACAGCTGGGACTTTCTTT; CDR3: CAGSLSGRTAGTFF
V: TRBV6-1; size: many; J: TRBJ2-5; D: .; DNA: TGTGCCAGCACTGTAGTCCGGGAGACCCAGTACTTC; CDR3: CASTVVRETQYF